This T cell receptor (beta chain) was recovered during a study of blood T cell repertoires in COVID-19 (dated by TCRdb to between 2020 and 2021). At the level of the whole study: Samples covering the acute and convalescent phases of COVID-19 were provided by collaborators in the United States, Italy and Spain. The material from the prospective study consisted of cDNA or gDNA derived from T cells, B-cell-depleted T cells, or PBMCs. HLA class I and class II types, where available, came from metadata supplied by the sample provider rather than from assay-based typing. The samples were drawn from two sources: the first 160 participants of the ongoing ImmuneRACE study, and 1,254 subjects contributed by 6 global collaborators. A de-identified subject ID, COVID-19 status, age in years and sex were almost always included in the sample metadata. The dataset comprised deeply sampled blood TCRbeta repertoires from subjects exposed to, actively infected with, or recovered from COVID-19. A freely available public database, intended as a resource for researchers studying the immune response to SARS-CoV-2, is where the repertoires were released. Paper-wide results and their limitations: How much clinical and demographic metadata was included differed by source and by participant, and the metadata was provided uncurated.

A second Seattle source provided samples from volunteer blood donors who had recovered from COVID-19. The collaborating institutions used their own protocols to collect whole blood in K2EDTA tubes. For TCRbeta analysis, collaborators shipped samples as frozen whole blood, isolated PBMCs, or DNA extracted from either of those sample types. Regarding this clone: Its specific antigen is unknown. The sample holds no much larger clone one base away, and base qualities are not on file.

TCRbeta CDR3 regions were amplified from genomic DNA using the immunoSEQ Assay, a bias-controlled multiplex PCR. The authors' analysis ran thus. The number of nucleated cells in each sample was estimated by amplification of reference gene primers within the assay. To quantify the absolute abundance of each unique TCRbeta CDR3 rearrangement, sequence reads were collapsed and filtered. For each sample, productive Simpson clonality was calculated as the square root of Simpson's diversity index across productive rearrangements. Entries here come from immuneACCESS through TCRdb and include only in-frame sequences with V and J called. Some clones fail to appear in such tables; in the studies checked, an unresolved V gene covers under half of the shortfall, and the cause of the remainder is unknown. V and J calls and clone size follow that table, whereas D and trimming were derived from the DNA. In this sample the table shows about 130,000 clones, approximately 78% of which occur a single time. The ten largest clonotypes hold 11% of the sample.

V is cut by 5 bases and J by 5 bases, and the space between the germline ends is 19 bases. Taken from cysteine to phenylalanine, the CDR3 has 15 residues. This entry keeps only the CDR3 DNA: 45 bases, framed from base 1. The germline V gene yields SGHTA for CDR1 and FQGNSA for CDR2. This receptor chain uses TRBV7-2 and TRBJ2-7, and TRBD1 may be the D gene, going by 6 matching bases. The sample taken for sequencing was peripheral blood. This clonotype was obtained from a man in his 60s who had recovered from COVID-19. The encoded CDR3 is CASSRGQIIWDEQYF. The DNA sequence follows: TGTGCCAGCAGCCGCGGACAGATAATATGGGACGAGCAGTACTTC.